These 20 T cell receptor beta chains were all obtained from the same sample, sequenced in a study of cytotoxic CD8 clonotypes in ibrutinib-treated CLL. Method: immunoSEQ multiplex PCR; TCRdb's copy keeps in-frame clones and lacks some. The sample lists 100,000 or so clones; approximately 56% were seen once. The starting material was PBMCs, obtained after 24 months of ibrutinib treatment. Receptor source: a human donor with chronic lymphocytic leukemia.

This clone has a single count. The chain carries TRBV29-1 and TRBJ1-2; the match to TRBD1 covers 11 bases. J was trimmed by 4 bases and V by 4 bases; bases with no gene match: 11. Germline V lookup: CDR1 SQVTM, CDR2 ANQGSEA. The CDR3 covers 16 residues. CDR3 coding DNA: TGCAGCGTTGGGGCGGCCGGGACAGGGGGTCCCTATGGCTACACCTTC. It is translated as CSVGAAGTGGPYGYTF.

The rearrangement uses TRBV6-1 and TRBJ2-7; a weak D match, TRBD2 (6 bases). The CDR3 consists of 15 residues. With 7 bases removed from V and 0 bases from J, the gap between germline ends came to 16 bases. Germline loops: CDR1 MNHNS, CDR2 SASEGT. This CDR3 reads CASTYRDSGSYEQYF. The CDR3 nucleotides read TGTGCCAGCACCTACCGGGACTCAGGCTCCTACGAGCAGTACTTC.

The CDR3 DNA is TGTGCCAGCCTTCCCTCCGTAGGACAGGTAGCGAATCAGCCCCAGCATTTT. This codes for CASLPSVGQVANQPQHF. V gene TRBV28 combines with J gene TRBJ1-5; 7 nucleotides match TRBD1. The CDR3 covers 17 residues. CDR1 MDHEN and CDR2 SYDVKM come from the germline V gene. V dropped 8 bases and J dropped 4; count of bases not matched to a gene: 17. The complete variable domain, with remaining parts taken from reference TRBV28 and TRBJ1-5, reads DVKVTQSSRYLVKRTGEKVFLECVQDMDHENMFWYRQDPGLGLRLIYFSYDVKMKEKGDIPEGYSVSREKKERFSLILESASTNQTSMYLCASLPSVGQVANQPQHFGDGTRLSIL.

V gene TRBV5-1 combines with J gene TRBJ1-5; D unclear. The germline V gene encodes CDR1 SGHRS and CDR2 YFSETQ. The CDR3 has 13 residues. V lost 3 bases and J lost 5, with 9 bases in between. The CDR3 region has the DNA TGCGCCAGCAGCTCGGAAGGAGATCAGCCCCAGCATTTT. Protein: CASSSEGDQPQHF.

The V call is TRBV7-3, the J call TRBJ1-6; 8 nucleotides agree with TRBD1. V was pared by 3 bases and J by 9 bases, with 10 bases of the junction left unmatched. The CDR3 runs to 16 residues. Per the germline V gene, CDR1 is SGHTA and CDR2 is FQGTGA. The DNA of the CDR3 is TGTGCCAGCAGCTTGCAGGGGGCGCGGAGTCGTTCACCCCTCCACTTT. This codes for CASSLQGARSRSPLHF.

In its sample, this clone was seen many times. The chain couples TRBV5-1 to TRBJ2-7, with D tentatively TRBD1 (5 bases). This CDR3 is built from 12 residues. V gave up 4 bases and J gave up 5 bases, with 10 bases separating them. In germline, CDR1 is SGHRS, CDR2 YFSETQ. CDR3 bases: TGCGCCAGCAGCCCCCAGGGTAACGAGCAGTACTTC. It yields the protein CASSPQGNEQYF.

The V and J genes are TRBV30 and TRBJ1-2; possibly TRBD1 for D (6 bases). The CDR3 spans 12 residues. Germline V lookup: CDR1 GTSNPN, CDR2 SVGIG (reference sequence). V lost 5 bases, J lost 6 bases, and 13 bases lay in between. The CDR3 is CAWDRWGNGYTF. The CDR3 DNA sequence: TGTGCCTGGGACAGGTGGGGAAATGGCTACACCTTC.

V and J are TRBV5-1 and TRBJ1-4, with a tentative D call TRBD1 (6 bases). In germline, CDR1 is SGHRS, CDR2 YFSETQ. V lost 1 base and J 2 bases, leaving 12 bases between the germline ends. The CDR3 totals 16 residues. The CDR3 protein is CASSLRGPGTNEKLFF. The DNA of the CDR3 is TGCGCCAGCAGCTTGCGGGGGCCGGGTACTAATGAAAAACTGTTTTTT.

This clone turned up a few times. V gene TRBV2 combines with J gene TRBJ1-1; D remains ambiguous. The CDR3 has 13 amino acids. The V gene's germline CDR1 is SNHLY and CDR2 FYNNEI. V shed 7 bases and J shed 5 bases, with 14 bases lying between them. The CDR3: CASKVRSGTEAFF. The DNA of the CDR3 is TGTGCCAGCAAGGTCAGGAGCGGGACTGAAGCTTTCTTT.

In this sample, this clone turned up once. This chain uses TRBV2 with TRBJ2-2; 11 nucleotides agree with TRBD2. Per the germline V gene, CDR1 is SNHLY and CDR2 is FYNNEI. V shed 8 bases and J 0 bases; nucleotides not matched to a gene: 8. The CDR3 is 17 amino acids. For the CDR3, the DNA is TGTGCCAGCGGACTAGCGGGTTCCCTAGCGAACACCGGGGAGCTGTTTTTT. It is translated as CASGLAGSLANTGELFF.

In its sample, this clone was seen once. The chain carries TRBV29-1 and TRBJ2-5, with D possibly matching TRBD2 (7 bases). Trimming shortened V by 6 bases and J by 5 bases, and 25 bases separated the two germline ends. CDR3 length: 16 residues. CDR1 is SQVTM, CDR2 ANQGSEA, per germline. CDR3 sequence (DNA): TGCAGCGTCCAACAGGGTCTAGCGGACCGGGGGGAGACCCAGTACTTC. Translating it yields CSVQQGLADRGETQYF.

The rearrangement uses TRBV18 and TRBJ2-5, with TRBD1 matching 9 bases. V lost 2 bases to trimming and J lost 5 bases; unmatched junction nucleotides: 3. The CDR3 covers 14 residues. Looked up from germline, CDR1 is KGHSH and CDR2 is LQKENI. The CDR3 spells CASSPGQGWETQYF. CDR3 coding DNA: TGTGCCAGCTCACCAGGACAGGGGTGGGAGACCCAGTACTTC.

The chain is built from TRBV5-4 and TRBJ1-1; TRBD1 might be the D (5 bases). The V gene lost 0 bases and the J gene lost 1 base, with 13 bases spanning the gap. In germline, CDR1 is SGHNT, CDR2 YYREEE (reference sequence). The CDR3 sequence is 16 residues long. DNA for the CDR3: TGTGCCAGCAGCTTGGAACCGGGACTGCAGAACACTGAAGCTTTCTTT. Its protein product is CASSLEPGLQNTEAFF.

V usage is TRBV7-9 and J usage is TRBJ2-5; 7 nucleotides line up with TRBD2. This CDR3 comprises 18 residues. The trim removed 5 bases at V and 2 bases at J, leaving 17 bases unmatched. Germline CDR1 and CDR2: SEHNR and FQNEAQ (reference sequence). DNA for the CDR3: TGTGCCAGCAGCGACCTCAGGGAGGGAGGAAACTTTCAAGAGACCCAGTACTTC. This sequence encodes CASSDLREGGNFQETQYF. Using reference TRBV7-9 and TRBJ2-5 for the parts outside the CDR3, the full variable domain is DTGVSQNPRHKITKRGQNVTFRCDPISEHNRLYWYRQTLGQGPEFLTYFQNEAQLEKSRLLSDRFSAERPKGSFSTLEIQRTEQGDSAMYLCASSDLREGGNFQETQYFGPGTRLLVL.

Many counts were recorded for this clone. The V call is TRBV2, the J call TRBJ2-3, with 10 nucleotides matching TRBD2. Germline V gives CDR1 SNHLY, CDR2 FYNNEI. V was pared by 3 bases and J by 3 bases, with 3 bases of the junction left unmatched. This CDR3 region has 15 residues. The CDR3 DNA follows: TGTGCCAGCAGTGAGCCTAGCGGGGGAACAGATACGCAGTATTTT. Encoded protein: CASSEPSGGTDTQYF.

This clone was found a few times. The chain couples TRBV25-1 to TRBJ2-2, with TRBD1 identical over 7 bases. Germline-derived CDR1 and CDR2 are MGHDK and SYGVNS. After removal of 1 base from V and 5 bases from J, the junction contained 10 bases not matched to a gene. CDR3 size: 17 residues. This CDR3 is CASSESRAGGVTGELFF. The CDR3 DNA sequence: TGTGCCAGCAGTGAATCCCGGGCAGGGGGAGTGACCGGGGAGCTGTTTTTT.

This clone was observed a few times. The CDR3 DNA follows: TGTGCCAGCAGCTCTAACACGGGACAAGGGGAAGAGACCCAGTACTTC. Amino acids: CASSSNTGQGEETQYF. The chain uses TRBV7-6 and TRBJ2-5; D might be TRBD1 (6 bases). The CDR3 runs 16 residues. V dropped 4 bases and J dropped 3 bases, with 18 bases sitting between them. From germline, CDR1 is SGHVS and CDR2 FNYEAQ.

In this sample, this clone turned up a few times. The V call is TRBV6-4, the J call TRBJ1-2; the D is unclear. The CDR3 spans 13 residues. The V and J ends lost 3 bases and 4 bases respectively, with 9 bases between them. Germline-derived CDR1 and CDR2 are MRHNA and SNTAGT. The CDR3 reads CASSDGRPYGYTF. The CDR3 bases are TGTGCCAGCAGTGATGGACGGCCCTATGGCTACACCTTC.

J is TRBJ2-3 and V is TRBV9; TRBD2 is a possible D gene (5 bases). There are 16 residues in the CDR3. Germline V gene sequence: CDR1 SGDLS, CDR2 YYNGEE. Trimming shortened V by 1 base and J by 0 bases, and 12 bases separated the two germline ends. The CDR3, as DNA: TGTGCCAGCAGCGTAAGGACTCTTACTAGCACAGATACGCAGTATTTT. Amino acids: CASSVRTLTSTDTQYF. The full variable domain, its missing parts supplied by reference TRBV9 and TRBJ2-3, is DSGVTQTPKHLITATGQRVTLRCSPRSGDLSVYWYQQSLDQGLQFLIQYYNGEERAKGNILERFSAQQFPDLHSELNLSSLELGDSALYFCASSVRTLTSTDTQYFGPGTRLTVL.

This chain connects TRBV6-5 to TRBJ2-2, with D perhaps TRBD1 (5 bases). Trimming pared 4 bases from V and 5 bases from J, leaving 11 bases between. This CDR3 is built from 14 residues. Germline V gives CDR1 MNHEY, CDR2 SVGAGI. CDR3 sequence: CASSWEGDTGELFF. The CDR3 coding sequence is TGTGCCAGCAGTTGGGAAGGGGATACCGGGGAGCTGTTTTTT.